The 3 T cell receptor beta chains below were found in one sample sequenced in a study of shared clonotypes between healthy human individuals. Some clones are missing from TCRdb's copy, which holds only in-frame ones; the method was immunoSEQ multiplex PCR. The sample records about 110,000 clones, 68% being singletons. Sequencing input: memory CD8+ T cells sorted from blood. Subset reported: CD45RO+ cells pooled with CCR7-negative TemRA cells. Receptors originate from a woman in her thirties in good health.

This clone was seen a few times. This sequence joins TRBV10-3 and TRBJ2-7, with D tentatively TRBD1 (6 bases). With 6 bases removed from V and 3 bases from J, the gap between germline ends came to 12 bases. Germline values: CDR1 ENHRY, CDR2 SYGVKD. CDR3 size: 13 residues. CDR3 protein: CAIRPLDSYEQYF. The CDR3, as DNA: TGTGCCATCAGACCCCTGGACAGCTACGAGCAGTACTTC.

This chain links TRBV5-1 with TRBJ2-2; 9 nucleotides match TRBD1. The CDR3 totals 14 residues. Germline CDR1 SGHRS, CDR2 YFSETQ. The V segment lost 3 bases and the J segment 6 bases; nucleotides outside the gene matches: 3. DNA of the CDR3: TGCGCCAGCAGCTCGGGGACAGGGCCCGGGGAGCTGTTTTTT. It encodes CASSSGTGPGELFF.

This chain's CDR3 is CASSYSDRGYSGELFF. In nucleotides, the CDR3 is TGTGCCAGCAGTTACTCGGACAGGGGGTACAGCGGGGAGCTGTTTTTT. The V call is TRBV6-5, the J call TRBJ2-2, with TRBD1 matching over 10 bases. With 0 bases clipped from V and 7 bases from J, the junction kept 5 bases outside the gene matches. The germline CDR1 and CDR2 sequences are MNHEY and SVGAGI. The CDR3 consists of 16 residues.